This record looks at one TCR beta chain sequence and its context. The CDR3 contains 17 residues. Trimming at V came to 5 bases and at J to 5 bases, leaving 13 bases not matched to a gene. Germline V gives CDR1 SGHVS, CDR2 FNYEAQ. It was with unique molecular identifiers that the TCRbeta library was prepared. TCRdb itself ran the PCR reads through MiXCR, one entry per CDR3 protein. The profile shows about 440,000 distinct CDR3 sequences, around two fifths of them singletons. The data belong to a study of T-cell reconstitution after alpha-beta-depleted transplantation in children. This TCR derives from a girl aged 2 to 10 with aplastic anemia, due to receive a stem cell transplant. Sequences were derived from PBMCs, sampled before TCRalphabeta/CD19-depleted stem cell transplant. V usage is TRBV7-6 and J usage is TRBJ2-3, with 10 bases that match TRBD2. This CDR3 reads CASSLGPAGGRGDTQYF. Here the CDR3 DNA reads TGTGCCAGCAGCCTGGGGCCAGCGGGAGGGCGGGGAGATACGCAGTATTTT.